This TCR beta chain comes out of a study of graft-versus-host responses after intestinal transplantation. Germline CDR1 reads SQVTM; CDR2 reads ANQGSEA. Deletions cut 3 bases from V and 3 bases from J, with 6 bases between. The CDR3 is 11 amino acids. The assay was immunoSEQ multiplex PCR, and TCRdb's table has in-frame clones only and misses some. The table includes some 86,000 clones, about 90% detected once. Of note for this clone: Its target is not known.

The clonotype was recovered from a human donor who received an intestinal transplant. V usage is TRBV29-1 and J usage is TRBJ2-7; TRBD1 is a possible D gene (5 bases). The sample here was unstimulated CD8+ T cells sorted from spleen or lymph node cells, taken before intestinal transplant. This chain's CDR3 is CSVDTGYEQYF. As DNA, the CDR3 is TGCAGCGTTGATACAGGCTACGAGCAGTACTTC.